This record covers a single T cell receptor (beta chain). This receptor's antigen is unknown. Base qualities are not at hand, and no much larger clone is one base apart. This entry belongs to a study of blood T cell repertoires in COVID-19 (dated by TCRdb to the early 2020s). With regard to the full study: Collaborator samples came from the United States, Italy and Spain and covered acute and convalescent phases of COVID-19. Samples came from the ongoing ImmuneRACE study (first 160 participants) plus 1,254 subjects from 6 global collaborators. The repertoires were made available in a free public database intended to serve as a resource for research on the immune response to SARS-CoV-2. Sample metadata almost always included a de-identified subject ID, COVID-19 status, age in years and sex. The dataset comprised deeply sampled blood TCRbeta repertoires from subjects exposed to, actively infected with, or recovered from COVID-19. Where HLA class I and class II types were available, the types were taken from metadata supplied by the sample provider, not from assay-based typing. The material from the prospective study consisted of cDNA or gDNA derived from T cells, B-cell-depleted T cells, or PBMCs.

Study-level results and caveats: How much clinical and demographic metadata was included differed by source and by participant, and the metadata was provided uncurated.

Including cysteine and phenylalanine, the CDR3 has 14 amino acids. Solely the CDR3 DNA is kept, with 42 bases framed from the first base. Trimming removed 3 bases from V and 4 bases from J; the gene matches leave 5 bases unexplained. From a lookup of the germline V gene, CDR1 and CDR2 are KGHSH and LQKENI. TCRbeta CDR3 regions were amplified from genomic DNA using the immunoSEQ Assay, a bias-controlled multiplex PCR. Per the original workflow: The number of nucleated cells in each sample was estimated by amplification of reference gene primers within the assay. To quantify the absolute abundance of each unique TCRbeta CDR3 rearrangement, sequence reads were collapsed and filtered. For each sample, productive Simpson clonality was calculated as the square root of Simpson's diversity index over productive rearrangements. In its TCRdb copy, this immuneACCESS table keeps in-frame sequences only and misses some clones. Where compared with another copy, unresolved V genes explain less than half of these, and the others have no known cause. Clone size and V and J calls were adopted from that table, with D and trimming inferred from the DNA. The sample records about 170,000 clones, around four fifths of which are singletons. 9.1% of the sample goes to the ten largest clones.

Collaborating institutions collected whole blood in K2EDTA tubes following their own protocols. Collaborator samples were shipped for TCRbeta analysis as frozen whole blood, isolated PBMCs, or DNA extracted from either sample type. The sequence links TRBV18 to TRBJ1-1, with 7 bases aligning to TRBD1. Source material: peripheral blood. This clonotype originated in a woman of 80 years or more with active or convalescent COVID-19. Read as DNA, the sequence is TGTGCCAGCTCACCTCACAGGGGAGGCACTGAAGCTTTCTTT. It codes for CASSPHRGGTEAFF.